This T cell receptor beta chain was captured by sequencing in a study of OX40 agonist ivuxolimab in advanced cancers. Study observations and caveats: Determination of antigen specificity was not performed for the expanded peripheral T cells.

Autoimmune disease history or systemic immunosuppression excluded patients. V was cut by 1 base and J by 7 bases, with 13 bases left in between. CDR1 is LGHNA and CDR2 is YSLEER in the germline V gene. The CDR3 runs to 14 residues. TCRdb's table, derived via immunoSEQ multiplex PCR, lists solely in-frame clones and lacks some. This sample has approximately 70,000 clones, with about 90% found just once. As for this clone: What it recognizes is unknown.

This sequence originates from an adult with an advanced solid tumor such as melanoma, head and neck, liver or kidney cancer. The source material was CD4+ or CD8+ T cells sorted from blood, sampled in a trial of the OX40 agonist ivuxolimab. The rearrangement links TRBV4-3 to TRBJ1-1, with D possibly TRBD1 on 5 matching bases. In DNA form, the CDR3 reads TGCGCCAGCAGCCAAGGTCCCGGGGGAGTTGAAGCTTTCTTT. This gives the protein CASSQGPGGVEAFF.